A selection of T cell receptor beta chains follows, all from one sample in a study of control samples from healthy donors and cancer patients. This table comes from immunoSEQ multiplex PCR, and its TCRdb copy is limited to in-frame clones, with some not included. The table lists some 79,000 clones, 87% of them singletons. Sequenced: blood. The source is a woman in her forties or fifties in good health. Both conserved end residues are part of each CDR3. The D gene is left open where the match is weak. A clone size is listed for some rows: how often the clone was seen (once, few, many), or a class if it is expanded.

CASSWEGQGQREQYF TGCGCCAGCAGCTGGGAGGGACAGGGGCAGAGGGAGCAGTACTTC TRBD1 TRBV5-1 - TRBJ2-7
CSAGGISGRPGETQYF TGCAGCGCCGGGGGCATAAGCGGGAGACCGGGGGAGACCCAGTACTTC TRBD2 TRBV29-1 - TRBJ2-5
CASSDPGLGKDEQFF TGCGCCAGCAGTGACCCGGGACTGGGTAAGGATGAGCAGTTCTTC - TRBV10-1 - TRBJ2-1
CASTVRQGATEAFF TGTGCCAGCACCGTTAGACAGGGGGCCACTGAAGCTTTCTTT TRBD1 TRBV5-8 once TRBJ1-1
CASSQPPSPGQGSQGQPQHF TGCGCCAGCAGTCAACCCCCGAGCCCTGGACAGGGTAGTCAAGGTCAGCCCCAGCATTTT TRBD1 TRBV23-1 - TRBJ1-5
CATSRASGRAFF TGTGCCACCAGCAGAGCCTCCGGTCGAGCTTTCTTT - TRBV15 - TRBJ1-1
CASSEQGLKNPLHF TGTGCCAGCAGCGAACAGGGCCTCAAGAATCCCCTCCACTTT - TRBV21-1 - TRBJ1-6
CASSSLGQGVYEQYF TGTGCCAGCAGTTCCCTTGGACAGGGAGTCTACGAGCAGTACTTC TRBD1 TRBV27 - TRBJ2-7
CASSLSGGSEKLFF TGTGCCAGCAGTTTATCAGGGGGAAGCGAAAAACTGTTTTTT - TRBV27 - TRBJ1-4
CASSGRLAQSTDTQYF TGTGCCAGCAGTGGGCGACTAGCGCAGAGCACAGATACGCAGTATTTT TRBD2 TRBV2 once TRBJ2-3
CASRAFTVSYNSPLHF TGTGCCAGCAGAGCCTTCACAGTCTCCTATAATTCACCCCTCCACTTT - TRBV7-9 - TRBJ1-6
CASSPNSGNGYTF TGTGCCAGCTCACCGAACTCGGGGAATGGCTACACCTTC - TRBV18 few TRBJ1-2
CSVDGDFGHDEQFF TGCAGCGTTGACGGGGACTTCGGGCACGATGAGCAGTTCTTC - TRBV29-1 - TRBJ2-1
CASIRTGDYQPQHF TGTGCCAGCATTCGGACAGGGGATTATCAGCCCCAGCATTTT TRBD1 TRBV28 - TRBJ1-5
CASSDRGTTNEKLFF TGTGCCAGCAGTGACAGGGGGACAACTAATGAAAAACTGTTTTTT TRBD1 TRBV6-1 - TRBJ1-4
CASSKRTSGRHNEQFF TGTGCCAGCAGCAAGCGGACTAGCGGGAGGCACAATGAGCAGTTCTTC TRBD2 TRBV13 - TRBJ2-1
CASRLMTGEGYTF TGTGCCAGCAGACTGATGACAGGGGAAGGCTACACCTTC TRBD1 TRBV28 few TRBJ1-2
CAWSGASGRSEAFF TGTGCCTGGAGTGGGGCTAGCGGTCGCTCGGAAGCTTTCTTT - TRBV30 - TRBJ1-1
CASKTGNYGYTF TGTGCCAGTAAGACCGGCAACTATGGCTACACCTTC - TRBV19 - TRBJ1-2
CSASKAEAFF TGCAGTGCTAGTAAAGCTGAAGCTTTCTTT - TRBV20-1 once TRBJ1-1